This T cell receptor beta chain was captured in a study of OX40 agonist ivuxolimab in advanced cancers. General study results and limits: No antigen was identified for the clonally expanded peripheral T cells.

The ends lost 2 bases at V and 2 bases at J; junction bases unmatched: 5. Germline V CDR1 and CDR2: MNHEY, SVGAGI. The CDR3 extends over 16 amino acids. With autoimmune disease history or systemic immunosuppression, patients were excluded. Generated by immunoSEQ multiplex PCR, the TCRdb table keeps only in-frame clones and is missing some. The sample carries some 77,000 clones, around 92% recorded once. In this sample, this clone turned up once. Its antigen is undetermined. Source: CD4+ or CD8+ T cells sorted from blood, taken in a trial of the OX40 agonist ivuxolimab. V gene TRBV6-5 combines with J gene TRBJ2-3; 9 bases fit TRBD2. The TCR was taken from an adult with an advanced solid tumor such as melanoma, head and neck, liver or kidney cancer. The CDR3 loop is CASSYGAGGSTDTQYF. CDR3 bases: TGTGCCAGCAGTTACGGAGCGGGGGGCTCCACAGATACGCAGTATTTT.